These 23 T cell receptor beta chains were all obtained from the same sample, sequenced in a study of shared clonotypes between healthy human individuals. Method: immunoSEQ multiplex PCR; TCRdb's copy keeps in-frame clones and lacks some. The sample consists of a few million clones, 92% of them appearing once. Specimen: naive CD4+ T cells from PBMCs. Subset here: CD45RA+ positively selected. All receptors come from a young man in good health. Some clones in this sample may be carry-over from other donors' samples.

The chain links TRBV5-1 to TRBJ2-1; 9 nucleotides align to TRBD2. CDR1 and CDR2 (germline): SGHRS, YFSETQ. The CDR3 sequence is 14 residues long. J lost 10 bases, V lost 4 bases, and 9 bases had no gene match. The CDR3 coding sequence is TGCGCCAGCAGCAGACTAGCGGCCCCGCTGGAGCAGTTCTTC. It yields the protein CASSRLAAPLEQFF.

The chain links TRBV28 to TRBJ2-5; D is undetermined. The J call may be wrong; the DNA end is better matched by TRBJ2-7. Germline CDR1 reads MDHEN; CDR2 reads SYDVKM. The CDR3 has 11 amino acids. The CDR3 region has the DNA TGTGCCAGCAGTTTTAGGTACGAGCAGTACTTC. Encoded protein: CASSFRYEQYF.

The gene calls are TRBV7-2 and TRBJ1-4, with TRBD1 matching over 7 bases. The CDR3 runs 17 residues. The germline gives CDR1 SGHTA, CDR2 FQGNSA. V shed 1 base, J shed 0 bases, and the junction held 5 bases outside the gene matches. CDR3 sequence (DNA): TGTGCCAGCAGCTTAGTTGGACAGGCGGCAACTAATGAAAAACTGTTTTTT. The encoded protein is CASSLVGQAATNEKLFF. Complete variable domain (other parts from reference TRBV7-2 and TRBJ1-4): GAGVSQSPSNKVTEKGKDVELRCDPISGHTALYWYRQSLGQGLEFLIYFQGNSAPDKSGLPSDRFSAERTGGSVSTLTIQRTQQEDSAVYLCASSLVGQAATNEKLFFGSGTQLSVL.

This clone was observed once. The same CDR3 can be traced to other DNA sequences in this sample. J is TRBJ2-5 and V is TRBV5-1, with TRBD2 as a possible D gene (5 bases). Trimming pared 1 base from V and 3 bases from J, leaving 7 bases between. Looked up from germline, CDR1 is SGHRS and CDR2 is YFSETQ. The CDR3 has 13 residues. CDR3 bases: TGCGCCAGCAGCTTGAGCGGCGAAGAGACCCAGTACTTC. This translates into CASSLSGEETQYF.

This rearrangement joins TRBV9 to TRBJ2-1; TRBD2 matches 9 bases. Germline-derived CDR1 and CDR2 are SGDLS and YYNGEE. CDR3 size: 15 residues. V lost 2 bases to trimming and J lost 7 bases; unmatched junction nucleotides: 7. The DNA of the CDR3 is TGTGCCAGCAGCGTCTCGGGACTAGCAGGGAATGAGCAGTTCTTC. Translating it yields CASSVSGLAGNEQFF.

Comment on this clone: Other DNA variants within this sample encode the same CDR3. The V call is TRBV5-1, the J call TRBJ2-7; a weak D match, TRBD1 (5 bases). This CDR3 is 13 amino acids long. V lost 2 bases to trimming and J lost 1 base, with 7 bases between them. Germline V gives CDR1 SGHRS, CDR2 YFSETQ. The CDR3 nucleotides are TGCGCCAGCAGCTTCCCAGGGTCCTACGAGCAGTACTTC. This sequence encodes CASSFPGSYEQYF.

CDR3 nucleotides: TGTGCCAGCAAGCGACAGGGAGAAAACGATGAGCAGTTCTTC. It translates to CASKRQGENDEQFF. This chain joins TRBV9 and TRBJ2-1; 7 nucleotides align to TRBD1. The J segment lost 8 bases and the V segment lost 6 bases, leaving 11 bases of the junction unmatched. The CDR3 spans 14 residues. The germline V gene encodes CDR1 SGDLS and CDR2 YYNGEE.

The CDR3 spells CASRRQSNQPQHF. The CDR3 nucleotides read TGTGCCAGCAGGCGACAGAGCAATCAGCCCCAGCATTTT. The chain carries TRBV6-6 and TRBJ1-5; D might be TRBD1 (5 bases). The CDR3 is 13 amino acids. Germline CDR1 and CDR2: MNHNY and SVGAGI (reference sequence). The V gene lost 6 bases and the J gene lost 1 base, with 7 bases spanning the gap.

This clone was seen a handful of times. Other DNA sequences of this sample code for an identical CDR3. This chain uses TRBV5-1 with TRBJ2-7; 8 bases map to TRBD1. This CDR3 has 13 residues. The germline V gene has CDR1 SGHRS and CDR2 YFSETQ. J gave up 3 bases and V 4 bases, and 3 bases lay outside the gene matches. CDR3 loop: CASSGTGYYEQYF. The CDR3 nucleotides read TGCGCCAGCAGCGGGACAGGATACTACGAGCAGTACTTC.

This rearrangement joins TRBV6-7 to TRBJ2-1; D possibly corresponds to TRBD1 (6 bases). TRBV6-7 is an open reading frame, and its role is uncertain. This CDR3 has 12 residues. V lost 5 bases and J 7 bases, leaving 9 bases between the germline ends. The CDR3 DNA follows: TGTGCCAGCAGTATACAGGGAAATGAGCAGTTCTTC. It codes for CASSIQGNEQFF.

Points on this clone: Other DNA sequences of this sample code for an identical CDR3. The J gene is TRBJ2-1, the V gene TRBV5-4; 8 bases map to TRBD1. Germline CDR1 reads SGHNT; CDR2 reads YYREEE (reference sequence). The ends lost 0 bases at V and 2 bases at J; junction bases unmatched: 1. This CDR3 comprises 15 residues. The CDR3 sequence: CASSLGQGTYNEQFF. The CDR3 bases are TGTGCCAGCAGCTTGGGACAGGGGACCTACAATGAGCAGTTCTTC.

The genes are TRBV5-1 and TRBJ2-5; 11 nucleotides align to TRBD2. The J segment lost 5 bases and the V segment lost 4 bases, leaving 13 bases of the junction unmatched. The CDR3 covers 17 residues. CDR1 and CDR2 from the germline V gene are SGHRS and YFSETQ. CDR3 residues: CASSQELAGGVGETQYF. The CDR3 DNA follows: TGCGCCAGCAGCCAGGAGCTAGCGGGAGGTGTAGGGGAGACCCAGTACTTC.

The DNA for the CDR3 is TGTGCCAGCAGTGAAATTGGGGGGGAGCCCCAGCATTTT. Its protein is CASSEIGGEPQHF. This chain links TRBV6-1 with TRBJ1-5; D may be TRBD1 (5 bases). Trimming pared 2 bases from V and 8 bases from J, leaving 10 bases between. CDR3 length: 13 amino acids. CDR1 and CDR2 from the germline V gene are MNHNS and SASEGT.

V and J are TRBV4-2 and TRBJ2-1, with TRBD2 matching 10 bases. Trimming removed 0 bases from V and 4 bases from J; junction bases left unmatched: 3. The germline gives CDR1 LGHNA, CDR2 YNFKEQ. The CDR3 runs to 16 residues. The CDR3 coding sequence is TGTGCCAGCAGCCAAGAAGCGGGAGGGGGATACAATGAGCAGTTCTTC. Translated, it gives CASSQEAGGGYNEQFF.

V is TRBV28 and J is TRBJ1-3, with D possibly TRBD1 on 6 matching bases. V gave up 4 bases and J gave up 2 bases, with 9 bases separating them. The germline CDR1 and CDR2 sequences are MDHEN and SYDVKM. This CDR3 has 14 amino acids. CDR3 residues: CASSSRDTGNTIYF. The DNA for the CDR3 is TGTGCCAGCAGTTCGCGGGACACTGGAAACACCATATATTTT.

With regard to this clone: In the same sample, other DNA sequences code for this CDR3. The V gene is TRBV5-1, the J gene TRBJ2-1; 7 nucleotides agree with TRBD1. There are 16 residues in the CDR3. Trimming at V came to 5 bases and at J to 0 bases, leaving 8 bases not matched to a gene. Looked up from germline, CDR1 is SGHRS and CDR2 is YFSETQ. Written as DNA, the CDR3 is TGCGCCAGCAGTCAAAGACAGGGTAGCTCCTACAATGAGCAGTTCTTC. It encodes CASSQRQGSSYNEQFF.

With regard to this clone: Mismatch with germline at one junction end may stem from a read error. The chain's CDR3 is CASTQGVSGVYEQYF. CDR3 nucleotide sequence: TGTGCCAGCACCCAAGGGGTGAGCGGGGTTTATGAGCAGTACTTC. V usage is TRBV4-2 and J usage is TRBJ2-7, with 7 bases that match TRBD2. Germline loops: CDR1 LGHNA, CDR2 YNFKEQ. CDR3 size: 15 residues.

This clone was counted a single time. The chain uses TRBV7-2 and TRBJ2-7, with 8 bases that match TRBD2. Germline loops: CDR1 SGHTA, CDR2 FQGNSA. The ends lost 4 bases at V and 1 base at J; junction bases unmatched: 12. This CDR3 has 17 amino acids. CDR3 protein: CASSSWGSGMGSYEQYF. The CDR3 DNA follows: TGTGCCAGCAGCTCCTGGGGTAGCGGGATGGGTTCCTACGAGCAGTACTTC.

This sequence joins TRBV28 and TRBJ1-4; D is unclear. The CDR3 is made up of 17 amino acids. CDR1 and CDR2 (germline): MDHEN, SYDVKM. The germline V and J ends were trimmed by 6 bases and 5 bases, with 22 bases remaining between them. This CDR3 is CASSQALLLRKNEKLFF. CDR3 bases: TGTGCCAGCAGCCAAGCCCTCCTTCTTAGGAAGAATGAAAAACTGTTTTTT.

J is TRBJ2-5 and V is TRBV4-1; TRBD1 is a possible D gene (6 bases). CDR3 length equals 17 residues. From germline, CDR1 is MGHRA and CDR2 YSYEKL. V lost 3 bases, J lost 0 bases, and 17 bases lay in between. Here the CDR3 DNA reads TGCGCCAGCAGCCAGACAACGCGGACAGCGTACCAAGAGACCCAGTACTTC. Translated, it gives CASSQTTRTAYQETQYF.

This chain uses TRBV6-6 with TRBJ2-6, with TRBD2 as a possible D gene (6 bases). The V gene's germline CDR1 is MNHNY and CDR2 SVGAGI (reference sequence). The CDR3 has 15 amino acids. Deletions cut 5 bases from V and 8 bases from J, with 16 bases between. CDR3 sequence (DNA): TGTGCCAGCAGTATATTCGAAGGGAGGACCAACGTCCTGACTTTC. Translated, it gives CASSIFEGRTNVLTF.

In DNA form, the CDR3 reads TGTGCCATGGGGGAGGATTTTTTTCAGGAGCAGTACTTC. Translating gives CAMGEDFFQEQYF. This chain joins TRBV10-3 and TRBJ2-7; D is perhaps TRBD2 (6 bases). The CDR3 loop spans 13 amino acids. With 9 bases removed from V and 7 bases from J, the gap between germline ends came to 19 bases. Germline CDR1 is ENHRY and CDR2 is SYGVKD.

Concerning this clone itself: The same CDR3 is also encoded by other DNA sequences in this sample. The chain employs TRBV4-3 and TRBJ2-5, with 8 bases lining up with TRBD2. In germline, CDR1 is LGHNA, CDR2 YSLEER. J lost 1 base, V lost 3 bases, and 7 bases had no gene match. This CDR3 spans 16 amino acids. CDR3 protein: CASSQGGGNLQETQYF. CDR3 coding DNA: TGCGCCAGCAGCCAGGGCGGGGGGAACCTCCAAGAGACCCAGTACTTC.